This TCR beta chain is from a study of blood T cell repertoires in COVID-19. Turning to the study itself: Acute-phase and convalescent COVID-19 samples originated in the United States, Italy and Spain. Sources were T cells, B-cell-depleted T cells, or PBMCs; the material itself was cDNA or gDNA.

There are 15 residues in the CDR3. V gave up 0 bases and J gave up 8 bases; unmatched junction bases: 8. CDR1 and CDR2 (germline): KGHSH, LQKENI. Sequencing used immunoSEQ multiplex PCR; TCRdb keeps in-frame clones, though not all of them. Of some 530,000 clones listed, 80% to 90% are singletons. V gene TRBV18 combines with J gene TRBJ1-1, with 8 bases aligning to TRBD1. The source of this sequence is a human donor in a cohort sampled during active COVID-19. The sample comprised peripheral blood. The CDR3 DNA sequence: TGTGCCAGCTCACCACCGCGGCAGGGGGCCGGAGAAGCTTTCTTT. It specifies CASSPPRQGAGEAFF.